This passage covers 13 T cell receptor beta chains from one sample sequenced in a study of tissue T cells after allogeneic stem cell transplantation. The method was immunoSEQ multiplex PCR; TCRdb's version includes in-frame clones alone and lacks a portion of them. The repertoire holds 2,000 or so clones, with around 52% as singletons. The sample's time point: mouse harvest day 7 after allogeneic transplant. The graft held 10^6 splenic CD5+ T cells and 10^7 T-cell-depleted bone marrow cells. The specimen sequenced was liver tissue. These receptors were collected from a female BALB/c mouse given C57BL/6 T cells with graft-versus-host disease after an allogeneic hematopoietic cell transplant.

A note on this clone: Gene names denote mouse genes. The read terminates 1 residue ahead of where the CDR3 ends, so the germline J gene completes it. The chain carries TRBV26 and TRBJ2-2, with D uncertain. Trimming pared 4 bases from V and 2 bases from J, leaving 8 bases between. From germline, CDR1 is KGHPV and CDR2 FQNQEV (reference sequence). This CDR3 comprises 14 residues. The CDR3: CASSQGGNTGQLYF. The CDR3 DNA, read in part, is TGTGCCAGCAGTCAGGGAGGGAACACCGGGCAGCTCTAC.

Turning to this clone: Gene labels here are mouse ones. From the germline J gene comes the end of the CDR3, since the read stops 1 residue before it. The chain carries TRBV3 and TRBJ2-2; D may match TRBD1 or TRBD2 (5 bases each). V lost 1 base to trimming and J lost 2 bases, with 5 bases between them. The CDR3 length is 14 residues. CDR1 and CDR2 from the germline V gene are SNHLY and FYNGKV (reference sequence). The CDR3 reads CASSLGGNTGQLYF. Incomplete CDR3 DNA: TGTGCCAGCAGCTTAGGGGGGAACACCGGGCAGCTCTAC.

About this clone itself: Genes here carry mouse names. The sequenced CDR3 bases are TGTGCCAGCAGCCAACTCAGGGAAGGTGCAGAAACGCTGTAT. Amino acids: CASSQLREGAETLY. The full CDR3 sequence reads CASSQLREGAETLYF. The chain uses TRBV2 and TRBJ2-3, with a possible D match to TRBD1 (5 bases). The CDR3 is cut off 1 residue early in the read; its end comes from the germline J gene. The V and J ends lost 2 bases and 1 base respectively, with 10 bases between them. Per the germline V gene, CDR1 is LGHNA and CDR2 is YSYQKL. The CDR3 has 15 amino acids.

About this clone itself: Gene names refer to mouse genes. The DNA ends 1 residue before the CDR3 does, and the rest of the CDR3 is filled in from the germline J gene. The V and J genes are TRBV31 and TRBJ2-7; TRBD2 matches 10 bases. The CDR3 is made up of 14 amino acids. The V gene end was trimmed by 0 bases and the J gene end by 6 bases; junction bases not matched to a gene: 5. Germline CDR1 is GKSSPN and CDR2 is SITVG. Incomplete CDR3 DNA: TGTGCCTGGAGTCTAGGCTGGGGGGGCTTTGAACAGTAC. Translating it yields CAWSLGWGGFEQY. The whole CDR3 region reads CAWSLGWGGFEQYF.

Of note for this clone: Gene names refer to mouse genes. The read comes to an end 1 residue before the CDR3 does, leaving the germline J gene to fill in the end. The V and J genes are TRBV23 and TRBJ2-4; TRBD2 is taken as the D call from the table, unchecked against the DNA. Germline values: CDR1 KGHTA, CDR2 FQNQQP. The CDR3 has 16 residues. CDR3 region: CSSSQRLGGSQNTLYF. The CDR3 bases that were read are TGCTCCAGCAGTCAAAGACTGGGGGGAAGTCAAAACACCTTGTAC.

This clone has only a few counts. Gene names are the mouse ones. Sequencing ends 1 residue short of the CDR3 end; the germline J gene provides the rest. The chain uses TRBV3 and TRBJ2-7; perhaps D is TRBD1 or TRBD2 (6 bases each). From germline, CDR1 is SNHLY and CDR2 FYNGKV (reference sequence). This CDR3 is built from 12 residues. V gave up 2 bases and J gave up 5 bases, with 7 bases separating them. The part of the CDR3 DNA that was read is TGTGCCAGCAGCTTAAGGGGGGATGAACAGTAC. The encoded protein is CASSLRGDEQY. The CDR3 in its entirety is CASSLRGDEQYF.

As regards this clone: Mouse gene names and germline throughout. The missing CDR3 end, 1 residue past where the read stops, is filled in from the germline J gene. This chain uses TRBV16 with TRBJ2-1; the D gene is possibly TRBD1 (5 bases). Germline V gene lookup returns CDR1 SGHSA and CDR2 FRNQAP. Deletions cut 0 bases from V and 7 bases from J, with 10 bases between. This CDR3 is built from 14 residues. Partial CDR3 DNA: TGTGCAAGCAGCTTAGACGCAGGGAGAGCTGAGCAGTTC. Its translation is CASSLDAGRAEQF. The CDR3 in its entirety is CASSLDAGRAEQFF.

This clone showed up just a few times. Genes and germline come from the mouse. CDR3 region: CASSLEGLGGRAEQFF. CDR3 DNA (partial): TGTGCCAGCTCTCTCGAGGGACTGGGGGGGCGCGCTGAGCAGTTC. This chain uses TRBV12-2 with TRBJ2-1, with TRBD2 identical over 14 bases. Read sequence stops 1 residue before the CDR3 end, and the germline J gene provides the missing end. V was clipped by 0 bases and J by 7 bases; unmatched bases: 4. The CDR3 extends over 16 amino acids. In germline, CDR1 is SGHLS, CDR2 HYDKME.

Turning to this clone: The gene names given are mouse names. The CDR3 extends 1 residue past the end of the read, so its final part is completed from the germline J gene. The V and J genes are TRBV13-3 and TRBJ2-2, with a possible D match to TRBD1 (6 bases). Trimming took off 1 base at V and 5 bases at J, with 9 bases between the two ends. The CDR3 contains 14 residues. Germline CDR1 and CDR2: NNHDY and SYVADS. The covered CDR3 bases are TGTGCCAGCAGTGATAGGGGGAGGACCGGGCAGCTCTAC. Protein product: CASSDRGRTGQLY. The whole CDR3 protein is CASSDRGRTGQLYF.

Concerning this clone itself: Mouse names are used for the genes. The CDR3 reads CASSLRTGYEQYF. Incomplete CDR3 DNA: TGTGCCAGCAGCTTACGGACAGGTTATGAACAGTAC. The chain recombines TRBV3 with TRBJ2-7; the match to TRBD1 covers 7 bases. Coverage ceases 1 residue before the CDR3 finishes, and the germline J gene fills in the end. CDR1 is SNHLY, CDR2 FYNGKV, per germline (reference sequence). This CDR3 spans 13 amino acids. After removal of 2 bases from V and 4 bases from J, the junction contained 2 bases not matched to a gene.

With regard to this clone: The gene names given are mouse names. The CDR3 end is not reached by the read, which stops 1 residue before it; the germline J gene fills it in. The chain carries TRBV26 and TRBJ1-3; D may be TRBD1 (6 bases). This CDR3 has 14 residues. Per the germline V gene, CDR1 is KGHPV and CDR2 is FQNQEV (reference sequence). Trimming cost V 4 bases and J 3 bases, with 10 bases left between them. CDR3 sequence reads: CASSPRRGGNTLYF. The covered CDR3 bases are TGTGCCAGCAGTCCCCGCAGGGGTGGAAATACGCTCTAT.

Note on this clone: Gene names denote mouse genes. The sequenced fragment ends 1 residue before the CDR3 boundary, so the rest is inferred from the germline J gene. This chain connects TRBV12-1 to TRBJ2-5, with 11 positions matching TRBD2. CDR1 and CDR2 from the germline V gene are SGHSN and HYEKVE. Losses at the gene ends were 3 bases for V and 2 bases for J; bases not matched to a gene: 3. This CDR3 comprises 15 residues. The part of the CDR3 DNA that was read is TGTGCCAGCTCTTTGACTGGGGGGGTCCAAGACACCCAGTAC. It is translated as CASSLTGGVQDTQY. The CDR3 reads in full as CASSLTGGVQDTQYF.

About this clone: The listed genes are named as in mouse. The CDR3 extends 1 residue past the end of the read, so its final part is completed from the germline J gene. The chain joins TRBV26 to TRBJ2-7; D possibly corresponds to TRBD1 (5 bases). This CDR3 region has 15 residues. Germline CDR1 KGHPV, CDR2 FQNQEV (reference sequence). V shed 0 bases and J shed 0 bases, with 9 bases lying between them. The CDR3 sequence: CASSLSSGSSYEQYF. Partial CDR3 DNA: TGTGCCAGCAGTCTGTCGTCAGGGAGCTCCTATGAACAGTAC.